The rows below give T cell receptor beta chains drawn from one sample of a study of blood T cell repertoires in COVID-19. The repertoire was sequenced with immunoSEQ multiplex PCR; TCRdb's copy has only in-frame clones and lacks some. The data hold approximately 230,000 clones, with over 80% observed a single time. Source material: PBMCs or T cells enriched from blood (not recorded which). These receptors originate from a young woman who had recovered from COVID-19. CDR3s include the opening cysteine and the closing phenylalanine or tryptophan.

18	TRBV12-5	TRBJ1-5	CASGLVLAGGRGNQPQHF
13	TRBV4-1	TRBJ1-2	CASSQERDSGYTF
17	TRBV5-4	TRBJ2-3	CASSPGTSGGAGDTQYF
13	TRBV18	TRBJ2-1	CASRGKAYNERFF
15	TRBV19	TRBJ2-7	CASSTHLGSSYEQYF
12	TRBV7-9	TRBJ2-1	CASSTGNYEQFF
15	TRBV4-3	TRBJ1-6	CASSQDRGRGSPLHF
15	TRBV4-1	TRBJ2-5	CASSKPGLAGETQYF
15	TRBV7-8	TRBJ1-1	CASSPSRIMNTEAFF
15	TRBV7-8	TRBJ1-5	CASSLGAGGDQPQHF
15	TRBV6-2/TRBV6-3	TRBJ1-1	CASSYAVGQRLEAFF
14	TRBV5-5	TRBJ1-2	CASSLDRASYGYTF
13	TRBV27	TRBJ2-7	CASSLVPAYEQYF
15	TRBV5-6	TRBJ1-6	CASSLGRQTNSPLHF
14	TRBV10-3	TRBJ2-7	CAIGTSGGTGEQYF
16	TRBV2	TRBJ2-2	CASKPGTYANTGELFF
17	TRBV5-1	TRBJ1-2	CASSLDGRGRGNYGYTF
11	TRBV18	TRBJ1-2	CASSDGQDYTF
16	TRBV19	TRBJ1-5	CASTGQGLFGNQPQHF
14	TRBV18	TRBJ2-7	CASSPGTEYGEQYF
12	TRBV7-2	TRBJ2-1	CASSFLPGEQFF
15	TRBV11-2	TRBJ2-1	CASSLVRGRGHEQFF
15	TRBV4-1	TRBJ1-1	CASSIKLGDFTEAFF
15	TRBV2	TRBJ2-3	CASSEGGRDTDTQYF
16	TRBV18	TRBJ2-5	CASSLTGTSVQETQYF
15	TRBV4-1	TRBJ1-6	CASNPGDRPSSPLHF
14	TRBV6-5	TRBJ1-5	CASSYRGGGQPQHF
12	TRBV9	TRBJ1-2	CASTRQGRGYTF
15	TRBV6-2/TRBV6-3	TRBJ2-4	CASSYPGQAKNIQYF
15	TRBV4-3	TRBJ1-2	CASSPTFRGNYGYTF
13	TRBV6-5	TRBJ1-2	CASSYSGGTGYTF
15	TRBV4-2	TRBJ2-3	CASSQDGGNTDTQYF
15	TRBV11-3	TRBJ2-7	CASRFSVGQGYEQYF
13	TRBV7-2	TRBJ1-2	CASSLASAYGYTF
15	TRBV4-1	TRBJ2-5	CASSPDRGHQETQYF
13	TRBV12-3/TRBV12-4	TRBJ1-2	CASSYPEGRGYTF
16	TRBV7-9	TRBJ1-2	CASSSTASIWGRGYTF
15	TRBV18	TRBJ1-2	CASSPPTGASYGYTF
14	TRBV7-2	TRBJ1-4	CASSPGQGGEKLFF
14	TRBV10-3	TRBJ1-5	CAISNQGSHQPQHF
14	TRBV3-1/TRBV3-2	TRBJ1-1	CASSPDRGDTEAFF
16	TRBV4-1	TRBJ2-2	CASSPGLAGGSGELFF
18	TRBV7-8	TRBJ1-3	CASRRMAGLLGAGNTIYF
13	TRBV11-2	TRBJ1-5	CASSLAGSQPQHF
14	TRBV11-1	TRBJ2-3	CASSFARSTDTQYF
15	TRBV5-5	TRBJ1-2	CASSLVQGQGFGYTF
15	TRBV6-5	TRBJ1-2	CASSKAGGANYGYTF
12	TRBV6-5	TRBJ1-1	CASRGRNTEAFF
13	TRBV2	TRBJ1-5	CASSAGLDQPQHF
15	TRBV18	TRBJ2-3	CASSPSAGGTDTQYF
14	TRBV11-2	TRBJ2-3	CASSFARGVDTQYF
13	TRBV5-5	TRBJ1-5	CASMEGQGQPQHF
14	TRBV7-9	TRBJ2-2	CASRDRGLTGELFF
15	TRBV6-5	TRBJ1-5	CASSYNGGGGQPQHF
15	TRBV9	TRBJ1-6	CASSVDPITASPLHF
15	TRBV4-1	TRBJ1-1	CASSQNTMTNTEAFF
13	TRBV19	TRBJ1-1	CASTSVLNTEAFF
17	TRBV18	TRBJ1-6	CASSPGLPSSYNSPLHF
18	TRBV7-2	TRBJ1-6	CANLISPRREGGNSPLHF